This passage covers 30 T cell receptor beta chains from one sample sequenced in a study of tissue T cells after allogeneic stem cell transplantation. Only in-frame clones appear in the TCRdb table, and some are missing; sequencing was by immunoSEQ multiplex PCR. This sample has a few thousand clones, with 50% found just once. The time point was: mouse harvest day 7 after allogeneic transplant. The graft held 10^6 splenic CD5+ T cells and 10^7 T-cell-depleted bone marrow cells. The sequencing sample was made of gut tissue. These receptor sequences come from a female BALB/c mouse given C57BL/6 T cells with graft-versus-host disease after an allogeneic hematopoietic cell transplant.

For this clone: Gene and germline names: mouse. Read coverage stops 1 residue before the CDR3 terminus; the germline J gene supplies the remainder. J is TRBJ1-1 and V is TRBV2; TRBD1 is a possible D gene (5 bases). Trimming shortened V by 4 bases and J by 0 bases, and 9 bases separated the two germline ends. The germline CDR1 and CDR2 sequences are LGHNA and YSYQKL. CDR3 length: 14 amino acids. The CDR3 loop reads CASSLTGENTEVFF. CDR3 DNA (partial): TGTGCCAGCAGCCTCACAGGAGAGAACACAGAAGTCTTC.

This clone rates as medium-sized. These gene names are mouse names. The sequence runs out 1 residue before the end of the CDR3; the remainder is reconstructed from the germline J gene. The rearrangement joins TRBV20 to TRBJ2-1; either TRBD1 or TRBD2 may supply D (5 bases each). CDR1 and CDR2 from the germline V gene are GFQATS and STVNSAI. Trimming cost V 1 base and J 3 bases, with 7 bases left between them. CDR3 length: 13 residues. The sequenced CDR3 bases are TGTGGTGCTAGGGCCGGGGCCTATGCTGAGCAGTTC. This codes for CGARAGAYAEQF. The whole CDR3 sequence reads CGARAGAYAEQFF.

Regarding this clone: Gene and germline names: mouse. The read ends 1 residue before the CDR3 terminus; that terminus is restored from the germline J gene. The chain has TRBV1 and TRBJ1-1; 10 bases are a match to TRBD1. Germline V gene lookup returns CDR1 NSQYPW and CDR2 LRSPGD (reference sequence). V shed 1 base, J shed 3 bases, and the junction held 2 bases outside the gene matches. The CDR3 has 15 residues. Here the CDR3 reads CTCSAVGTGDTEVFF. Partial CDR3 DNA: TGCACCTGCAGTGCAGTCGGGACAGGGGACACAGAAGTCTTC.

About this clone itself: The gene symbols are mouse symbols. The read terminates 1 residue ahead of where the CDR3 ends, so the germline J gene completes it. The gene calls are TRBV26 and TRBJ2-2; TRBD1 is a possible D gene (5 bases). CDR3 length: 12 residues. CDR1 and CDR2 from the germline V gene are KGHPV and FQNQEV (reference sequence). V dropped 4 bases and J dropped 6 bases, with 6 bases sitting between them. The sequenced part of the CDR3 DNA is TGTGCCAGCAGTCGAGGGGCCGGGCAGCTCTAC. Encoded protein: CASSRGAGQLY. The whole CDR3 protein reads CASSRGAGQLYF.

Concerning this clone itself: Genes and germline are mouse. The CDR3 goes on 1 residue after the read ends, and that part is filled in from the germline J gene. This sequence joins TRBV12-2 and TRBJ2-7, with a possible D match to TRBD2 (5 bases). The germline V gene encodes CDR1 SGHLS and CDR2 HYDKME. This CDR3 contains 13 residues. Trimming shortened V by 0 bases and J by 3 bases, and 8 bases separated the two germline ends. The CDR3 bases that were read are TGTGCCAGCTCTCTCCTGGGCCTCTATGAACAGTAC. The encoded protein is CASSLLGLYEQY. The entire CDR3 protein is CASSLLGLYEQYF.

This clone has just a few counts. Germline and genes here are mouse. CDR3 DNA, as far as it was read: TGCTCCAGCAGTCAATCCTGGGGTTCCTATGAACAGTAC. Its protein is CSSSQSWGSYEQY. The complete CDR3 reads CSSSQSWGSYEQYF. V usage is TRBV23 and J usage is TRBJ2-7; TRBD2 is taken as the D call from the table, unchecked against the DNA. The DNA ends 1 residue before the CDR3 does, and the rest of the CDR3 is filled in from the germline J gene. Germline CDR1 KGHTA, CDR2 FQNQQP. The CDR3 loop spans 14 amino acids.

About this clone itself: The listed genes are named as in mouse. The read ends 1 residue shy of where the CDR3 ends; the end is completed using the germline J gene. The chain links TRBV13-2 to TRBJ2-5; D remains unclear. There are 14 residues in the CDR3. The V gene's germline CDR1 is NNHNN and CDR2 SYGAGS (reference sequence). Trimming took 0 bases from V and 0 from J, leaving 5 bases between them. This chain's CDR3 is CASGDAWNQDTQYF. Incomplete CDR3 DNA: TGTGCCAGCGGTGATGCCTGGAACCAAGACACCCAGTAC.

By sample share, this clone is medium-sized. The genes and germline here are from mouse. Sequencing ends 1 residue short of the CDR3 end; the germline J gene provides the rest. This sequence joins TRBV5 and TRBJ2-1; D gene ambiguous. From germline, CDR1 is LGHNA and CDR2 YNLKQL (reference sequence). The CDR3 has 14 residues. Trimming took 4 bases from V and 0 from J, leaving 7 bases between them. Partial CDR3 DNA: TGTGCCAGCAGCCCGCTGGCTAACTATGCTGAGCAGTTC. Amino acid sequence: CASSPLANYAEQF. The complete CDR3 sequence is CASSPLANYAEQFF.

A few counts support this clone. Mouse gene names and germline throughout. The read stops 1 residue short of the end of the CDR3; the missing end is completed from the germline J gene. The same CDR3 arises from other DNA sequences in this sample as well. The chain employs TRBV13-1 and TRBJ2-1; 10 bases map to TRBD1. CDR1 NSHNY and CDR2 SYGAGN come from the germline V gene. The CDR3 extends over 14 amino acids. J was trimmed by 6 bases and V by 3 bases; bases with no gene match: 3. The CDR3 protein is CASSAGTGVAEQFF. The covered CDR3 bases are TGTGCCAGCAGTGCCGGGACAGGGGTTGCTGAGCAGTTC.

For this clone: Mouse gene names apply. Read sequence stops 1 residue before the CDR3 end, and the germline J gene provides the missing end. The J gene is TRBJ2-7, the V gene TRBV26; maybe TRBD2 (7 bases). The CDR3 is made up of 15 amino acids. Germline assignment: CDR1 KGHPV and CDR2 FQNQEV (reference sequence). Trimming took off 3 bases at V and 0 bases at J, with 12 bases between the two ends. CDR3 loop: CASSLLGASSYEQYF. The DNA read from the CDR3 is TGTGCCAGCAGTCTCCTGGGGGCCAGCTCCTATGAACAGTAC.

Remarks on this clone: The germline and genes are mouse ones. CDR3 region: CASSQEGAATLYF. The CDR3 DNA, read in part, is TGTGCCAGCAGCCAAGAGGGAGCTGCCACCTTGTAC. This chain joins TRBV2 and TRBJ2-4; no definite D call. The CDR3 goes on 1 residue after the read ends, and that part is filled in from the germline J gene. V dropped 0 bases and J dropped 8 bases, with 9 bases sitting between them. Per germline, CDR1 LGHNA and CDR2 YSYQKL. The CDR3 runs 13 residues. Looking up the rest from reference TRBV2 and TRBJ2-4 gives the full variable domain: DPKIIQKPKYLVAVTGSEKILICEQYLGHNAMYWYRQSAKKPLEFMFSYSYQKLMDNQTASSRFQPQSSKKNHLDLQITALKPDDSATYFCASSQEGAATLYFGAGTRLSVL.

A note on this clone: The germline and genes are mouse ones. The sequenced part of the CDR3 DNA is TGTGCCAGCAGCCCCTCCGGACAAAACTCCGACTACACC. Translated, it gives CASSPSGQNSDYT. Given in full, the CDR3 is CASSPSGQNSDYTF. The gene calls are TRBV19 and TRBJ1-2; a weak D match, TRBD1 (5 bases). Read coverage stops 1 residue before the CDR3 terminus; the germline J gene supplies the remainder. The germline V gene has CDR1 FNHDT and CDR2 SITEND (reference sequence). Trimming took 5 bases from V and 1 from J, leaving 12 bases between them. The CDR3 has 14 residues.

This clone was counted only a few times. Gene labels here are mouse ones. Coverage ceases 1 residue before the CDR3 finishes, and the germline J gene fills in the end. The chain couples TRBV12-1 to TRBJ1-4; 10 bases fit TRBD1. CDR3 length: 15 amino acids. With V trimmed by 0 bases and J by 5 bases, 2 bases remained unmatched. Per germline, CDR1 SGHSN and CDR2 HYEKVE. The CDR3 region is CASSLEDRGNERLFF. Partial CDR3 DNA: TGTGCCAGCTCTCTCGAGGACAGGGGGAACGAAAGATTATTT.

A remark on this clone: Gene names are the mouse ones. The read gets to within 1 residue of the CDR3 end, and the germline J gene fills in the rest. The chain couples TRBV16 to TRBJ1-4; D ambiguous. CDR1 SGHSA and CDR2 FRNQAP come from the germline V gene. The CDR3 contains 14 residues. V lost 7 bases and J lost 1, with 10 bases in between. The covered CDR3 bases are TGTGCAAGCAACCAAGACAATTCCAACGAAAGATTATTT. Its translation is CASNQDNSNERLF. The entire CDR3 is CASNQDNSNERLFF.

This clone was seen more than once but under ten times. Mouse gene names apply. The read gets to within 1 residue of the CDR3 end, and the germline J gene fills in the rest. The chain employs TRBV16 and TRBJ2-7, with 7 bases that match TRBD1. Germline V gene lookup returns CDR1 SGHSA and CDR2 FRNQAP. V gave up 5 bases and J gave up 0 bases; unmatched junction bases: 7. The CDR3 is 15 residues long. CDR3 protein: CASSPFGTDSYEQYF. CDR3 DNA, as far as it was read: TGTGCAAGCAGCCCCTTCGGGACAGACTCCTATGAACAGTAC.

A word on this clone: Gene labels here are mouse ones. The DNA ends 1 residue before the CDR3 does, and the rest of the CDR3 is filled in from the germline J gene. V is TRBV13-2 and J is TRBJ2-4, with TRBD2 matching over 12 bases. The germline V gene encodes CDR1 NNHNN and CDR2 SYGAGS (reference sequence). The CDR3 loop spans 17 amino acids. V trimming: 3 bases; J trimming: 0 bases; junction bases outside the gene matches: 5. CDR3 bases read: TGTGCCAGCGGTGCCCCGGGACTGGGGGGTAGTCAAAACACCTTGTAC. Amino acid sequence: CASGAPGLGGSQNTLY. The full CDR3 protein reads CASGAPGLGGSQNTLYF.

By its share, this clone is large. The listed genes are named as in mouse. The CDR3 end lies 1 residue beyond the end of the read and is filled in from the germline J gene. V is TRBV5 and J is TRBJ2-7; 8 bases are shared with TRBD2. The CDR3 contains 17 residues. The V gene's germline CDR1 is LGHNA and CDR2 YNLKQL (reference sequence). The V and J ends lost 0 bases and 0 bases, in that order; junction bases with no gene match: 7. This chain's CDR3 is CASSQEEGGAFSYEQYF. The CDR3 DNA, read in part, is TGTGCCAGCAGCCAAGAGGAAGGGGGGGCTTTCTCCTATGAACAGTAC.

Remarks on this clone: Any gene name here is a mouse gene name. The sequenced fragment ends 1 residue before the CDR3 boundary, so the rest is inferred from the germline J gene. This chain connects TRBV23 to TRBJ1-1. The germline gives CDR1 KGHTA, CDR2 FQNQQP. This CDR3 region has 12 residues. The sequenced CDR3 bases are TGCTCCAGCAGTCAAGCAAACACAGAAGTCTTC. Protein: CSSSQANTEVF. The full CDR3 reads CSSSQANTEVFF.

This clone was seen a few times. Gene names follow the mouse nomenclature. The observed sequence ends 1 residue before the CDR3 terminus, with the missing tail filled in from the germline J gene. J is TRBJ1-2 and V is TRBV3; unclear D gene. Germline CDR1 reads SNHLY; CDR2 reads FYNGKV (reference sequence). The CDR3 sequence is 13 residues long. V lost 1 base, J lost 1 base, and 4 bases lay in between. CDR3 sequence reads: CASSLDRNSDYTF. Incomplete CDR3 DNA: TGTGCCAGCAGCTTAGACCGAAACTCCGACTACACC.

Of note for this clone: All gene names here are mouse names. The CDR3 end falls 1 residue outside the read, so it is completed with the germline J gene. J is TRBJ2-5 and V is TRBV31, with 7 bases lining up with TRBD1. The junction had 4 bases not matched to a gene; V was cut back by 3 bases and J by 1 base. This CDR3 spans 14 amino acids. Germline V gene lookup returns CDR1 GKSSPN and CDR2 SITVG. CDR3 sequence reads: CAWRQTGHQDTQYF. CDR3 DNA, as far as it was read: TGTGCCTGGAGGCAGACAGGGCACCAAGACACCCAGTAC.

Only one count was recorded for this clone. Mouse gene names apply. The sequence runs out 1 residue before the end of the CDR3; the remainder is reconstructed from the germline J gene. The genes are TRBV26 and TRBJ1-6; D gene uncertain. TRBJ1-6 is an ORF, with its function uncertain. The CDR3 spans 15 residues. CDR1 and CDR2 from the germline V gene are KGHPV and FQNQEV (reference sequence). V lost 2 bases to trimming and J lost 1 base, with 6 bases between them. The CDR3 is CASSLLGSYNSPLYF. The sequenced part of the CDR3 DNA is TGTGCCAGCAGTCTGCTCGGGTCCTATAATTCGCCCCTCTAC.

Regarding this clone: Germline and genes here are mouse. The read ends 1 residue early relative to the CDR3; the germline J gene fills the gap. This chain uses TRBV12-2 with TRBJ2-5; tentatively, D is TRBD2 (6 bases). V was cut by 0 bases and J by 1 base, with 7 bases left in between. CDR1 is SGHLS and CDR2 is HYDKME in the germline V gene. There are 14 residues in the CDR3. CDR3 region: CASSLMGDQDTQYF. CDR3 DNA (partial): TGTGCCAGCTCTCTCATGGGGGACCAAGACACCCAGTAC. Looking up the rest from reference TRBV12-2 and TRBJ2-5 gives the full variable domain: NSGVVQSPRYIIKGKGERSILKCIPISGHLSVAWYQQTQGQELKFFIQHYDKMERDKGNLPSRFSVQQFDDYHSEMNMSALELEDSAVYFCASSLMGDQDTQYFGPGTRLLVL.

With regard to this clone: Germline and genes: mouse. The CDR3 sequence: CASSLGGNNSPLYF. The DNA read from the CDR3 is TGTGCCAGCTCTCTCGGAGGGAATAATTCGCCCCTCTAC. The gene calls are TRBV12-2 and TRBJ1-6; no definite D call. The CDR3 end falls 1 residue outside the read, so it is completed with the germline J gene. TRBJ1-6 is flagged as an ORF with uncertain function. CDR1 is SGHLS, CDR2 HYDKME, per germline. The CDR3 is 14 residues long. Trimming removed 0 bases from V and 5 bases from J, with 7 bases in between.

This clone was seen only a few times. The listed genes are named as in mouse. The CDR3 end is not reached by the read, which stops 1 residue before it; the germline J gene fills it in. The rearrangement links TRBV15 to TRBJ2-7; D is possibly TRBD1 (6 bases). Per germline, CDR1 SGHND and CDR2 FRSKSL. The germline V and J ends were trimmed by 1 base and 0 bases, with 10 bases remaining between them. CDR3 size: 15 residues. CDR3 sequence reads: CASSLGGGSSYEQYF. Incomplete CDR3 DNA: TGTGCCAGCAGTTTAGGAGGGGGAAGCTCCTATGAACAGTAC. Complete variable domain (other parts from reference TRBV15 and TRBJ2-7): DAGVTQTPRHEVAEKGQTIILKCEPVSGHNDLFWYRQTKIQGLELLSYFRSKSLMEDGGAFKDRFKAEMLNSSFSTLKIQPTEPKDSAVYLCASSLGGGSSYEQYFGPGTRLTVL.

This clone has only a few counts. The listed genes are named as in mouse. This CDR3 is CSSSQGRTEVFF. The covered CDR3 bases are TGCTCCAGCAGTCAGGGGCGCACAGAAGTCTTC. The chain recombines TRBV23 with TRBJ1-1. The CDR3 extends 1 residue past the end of the read, so its final part is completed from the germline J gene. CDR3 length: 12 amino acids. Germline CDR1 reads KGHTA; CDR2 reads FQNQQP.

Details on this clone: Gene names and germline refer to mouse. Read data end 1 residue before the CDR3 end; the end is taken from the germline J gene. J is TRBJ1-1 and V is TRBV1; D gene unclear. V lost 3 bases to trimming and J lost 0 bases, with 8 bases between them. This CDR3 has 14 residues. CDR1 and CDR2 from the germline V gene are NSQYPW and LRSPGD (reference sequence). CDR3 protein: CTCSARAANTEVFF. The covered CDR3 bases are TGCACCTGCAGTGCTCGGGCCGCAAACACAGAAGTCTTC.

This clone turned up a few times. The germline and genes are mouse ones. Partial CDR3 DNA: TGTGCCAGCACCCCGGGACTGGGGGCTTATGAACAGTAC. Translating gives CASTPGLGAYEQY. The full CDR3 sequence reads CASTPGLGAYEQYF. The chain carries TRBV15 and TRBJ2-7, with TRBD2 matching over 11 bases. The sequence runs out 1 residue before the end of the CDR3; the remainder is reconstructed from the germline J gene. The CDR3 is 14 amino acids. V lost 7 bases to trimming and J lost 4 bases; unmatched junction nucleotides: 6. Germline loops: CDR1 SGHND, CDR2 FRSKSL.

This clone was seen more than once but under ten times. The listed genes are named as in mouse. The CDR3 is cut off 1 residue early in the read; its end comes from the germline J gene. The chain carries TRBV15 and TRBJ2-5; 8 positions match TRBD2. The CDR3 is 12 residues long. With 4 bases clipped from V and 6 bases from J, the junction kept 0 bases outside the gene matches. Germline V lookup: CDR1 SGHND, CDR2 FRSKSL. The CDR3 loop is CASSSGGDTQYF. Partial CDR3 DNA: TGTGCCAGCAGTTCTGGGGGGGACACCCAGTAC.

With respect to this clone: The gene names here belong to mouse. The CDR3 end is not reached by the read, which stops 1 residue before it; the germline J gene fills it in. The chain joins TRBV5 to TRBJ2-3; no firm D call. In germline, CDR1 is LGHNA, CDR2 YNLKQL (reference sequence). The V end lost 3 bases, the J end lost 0 bases, and 10 bases lay between the germline ends. This CDR3 comprises 15 residues. The CDR3 here is CASSQETTSAETLYF. The covered CDR3 bases are TGTGCCAGCAGCCAGGAGACAACTAGTGCAGAAACGCTGTAT.

As for this clone: Mouse names are used for the genes. Read data end 1 residue before the CDR3 end; the end is taken from the germline J gene. The V gene is TRBV26, the J gene TRBJ2-4, with D uncertain. Germline V CDR1 and CDR2: KGHPV, FQNQEV (reference sequence). The CDR3 sequence is 12 residues long. Trimming cost V 0 bases and J 9 bases, with 7 bases left between them. The DNA read from the CDR3 is TGTGCCAGCAGTCTGTCGTCTGAAACCTTGTAC. Its translation is CASSLSSETLY. The entire CDR3 protein reads CASSLSSETLYF.